This T cell receptor (beta chain) was identified during a study of shared clonotypes between healthy human individuals. Study-wide results and caveats: The study generally estimated greater richness for naive than memory subsets.

A remark on this clone: Its antigen remains unknown.

Positively selected for CCR7, the CD45RO-negative cells used as naive CD8 cells excluded terminally differentiated effector memory CD45RA+ cells. Here immunoSEQ multiplex PCR was the method, and the copy in TCRdb shows in-frame clones only, minus some. The table has about 2,100,000 clones, more than 85% seen once. CDR3 length: 17 residues. The J segment lost 0 bases and the V segment lost 0 bases, leaving 4 bases of the junction unmatched. The V gene's germline CDR1 is SGDLS and CDR2 YYNGEE. This TCR was recovered from a man between 18 and 29 years old in good health. Some clones in this sample may be carry-over from other donors' samples. The chain uses TRBV9 and TRBJ2-1; 9 bases fit TRBD2. Sequences were obtained from naive CD8+ T cells from PBMCs. CDR3 sequence reads: CASSVGGRASSYNEQFF. The CDR3 DNA follows: TGTGCCAGCAGCGTAGGCGGGAGGGCCAGCTCCTACAATGAGCAGTTCTTC.